This T cell receptor (beta chain) was documented in a study of blood T cell repertoires in COVID-19. Study-wide background: Samples representing acute and convalescent COVID-19 were sourced from the United States, Italy and Spain. PBMCs, B-cell-depleted T cells, or T cells provided the cDNA or gDNA that made up the material.

Patients from Seattle were sampled longitudinally, starting during active infection. Germline CDR1 is LNHDA and CDR2 is SQIVND (reference sequence). This CDR3 has 14 residues. Trimming cost V 6 bases and J 8 bases, with 20 bases left between them. Original processing methods: Researchers report that nucleated cell counts were estimated from reference gene primer amplification. Clones were read by immunoSEQ multiplex PCR, and TCRdb kept only the in-frame ones, dropping some. V and J calls and clone size are as listed in that table; D and trimming were resolved from the DNA. Here the sample spans 180,000 or so clones, around 81% being singletons. This clone is a singleton in its sample.

The sequence was obtained from a woman aged 40 to 50 with COVID-19, enrolled during active disease. Material: peripheral blood. The rearrangement joins TRBV19 to TRBJ2-7, with D possibly matching TRBD2 (6 bases). CDR3 loop: CASSGSSALNQQYF. The CDR3 DNA is TGTGCCAGTAGCGGCTCTAGCGCTTTGAATCAGCAGTACTTC. Drawing the rest from reference TRBV19 and TRBJ2-7, the complete variable domain is DGGITQSPKYLFRKEGQNVTLSCEQNLNHDAMYWYRQDPGQGLRLIYYSQIVNDFQKGDIAEGYSVSREKKESFPLTVTSAQKNPTAFYLCASSGSSALNQQYFGPGTRLTVT.